The T cell receptor beta chain described here comes from a study of blood T cell repertoires in COVID-19. Across the study: T cells, B-cell-depleted T cells, or PBMCs provided the cDNA or gDNA that served as material.

Looked up from germline, CDR1 is MNHEY and CDR2 is SMNVEV (reference sequence). The V end lost 2 bases, the J end lost 7 bases, and 9 bases lay between the germline ends. The CDR3 loop spans 14 amino acids. In the authors' workflow: Nucleated cell number was recorded as an estimate derived from reference gene primer amplification. Only in-frame clones appear in the TCRdb table, and some are missing; sequencing was by immunoSEQ multiplex PCR. The V and J calls and the clone size are those of that table, but D and trimming were determined from the DNA. The sample consists of 300,000 to 400,000 clones, approximately 87% of them appearing once.

The TCR comes from a woman aged 55 to 70 with COVID-19, enrolled during active disease. The chain is built from TRBV27 and TRBJ1-6, with D perhaps TRBD1 (5 bases). The specimen was peripheral blood. As DNA, the CDR3 is TGTGCCAGCAGTTTAGAAGGGGCCAATTCACCCCTCCACTTT. Its protein product is CASSLEGANSPLHF.